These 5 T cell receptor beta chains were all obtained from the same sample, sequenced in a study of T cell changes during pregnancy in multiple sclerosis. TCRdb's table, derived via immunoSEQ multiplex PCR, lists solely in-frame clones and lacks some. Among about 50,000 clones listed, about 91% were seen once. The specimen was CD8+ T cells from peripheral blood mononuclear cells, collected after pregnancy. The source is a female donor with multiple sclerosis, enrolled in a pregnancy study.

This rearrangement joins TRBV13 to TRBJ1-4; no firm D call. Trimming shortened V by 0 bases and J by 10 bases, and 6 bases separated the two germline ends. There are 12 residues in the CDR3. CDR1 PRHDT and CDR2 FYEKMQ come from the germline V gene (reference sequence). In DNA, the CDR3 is TGTGCCAGCAGCTTAGGCCGAGCAAAACTGTTTTTT. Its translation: CASSLGRAKLFF.

This CDR3 is CASSYSNLHSSYEQYF. Written as DNA, the CDR3 is TGTGCCAGCAGTTACTCGAACCTACACAGCTCCTACGAGCAGTACTTC. The V and J genes are TRBV6-5 and TRBJ2-7; D is uncertain. CDR1 is MNHEY, CDR2 SVGAGI, per germline. This CDR3 is built from 16 residues. Trimming took off 0 bases at V and 0 bases at J, with 12 bases between the two ends.

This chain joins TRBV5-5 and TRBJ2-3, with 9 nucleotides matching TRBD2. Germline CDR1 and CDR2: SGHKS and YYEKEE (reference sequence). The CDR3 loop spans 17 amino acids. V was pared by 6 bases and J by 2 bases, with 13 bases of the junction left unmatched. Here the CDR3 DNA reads TGTGCCAGCATGGTTTTTTTTGGCGGGGGGGACACAGATACGCAGTATTTT. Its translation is CASMVFFGGGDTDTQYF.

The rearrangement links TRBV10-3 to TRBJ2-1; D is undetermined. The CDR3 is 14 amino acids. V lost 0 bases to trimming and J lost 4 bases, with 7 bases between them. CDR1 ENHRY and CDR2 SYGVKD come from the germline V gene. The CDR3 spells CAISESEMYNEQFF. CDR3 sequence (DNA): TGTGCCATCAGTGAGTCCGAGATGTACAATGAGCAGTTCTTC.

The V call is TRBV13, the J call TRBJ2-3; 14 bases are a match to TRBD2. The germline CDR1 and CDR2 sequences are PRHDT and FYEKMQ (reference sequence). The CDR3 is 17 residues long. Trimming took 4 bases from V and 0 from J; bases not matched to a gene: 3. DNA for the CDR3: TGTGCCAGCAGCTCCGGACTAGCGGGGGGTAGCACAGATACGCAGTATTTT. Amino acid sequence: CASSSGLAGGSTDTQYF.